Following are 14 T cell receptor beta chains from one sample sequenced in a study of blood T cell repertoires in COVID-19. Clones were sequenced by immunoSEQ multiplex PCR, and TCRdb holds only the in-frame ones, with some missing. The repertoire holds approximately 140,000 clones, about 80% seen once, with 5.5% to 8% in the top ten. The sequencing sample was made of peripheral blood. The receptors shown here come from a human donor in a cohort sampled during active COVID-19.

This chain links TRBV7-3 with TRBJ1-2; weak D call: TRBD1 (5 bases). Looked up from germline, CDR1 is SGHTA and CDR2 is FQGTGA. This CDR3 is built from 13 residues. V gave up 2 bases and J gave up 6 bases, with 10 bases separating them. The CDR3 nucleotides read TGTGCCAGCAGCTTAGAAGGGGTAGATGGCTACACCTTC. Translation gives CASSLEGVDGYTF.

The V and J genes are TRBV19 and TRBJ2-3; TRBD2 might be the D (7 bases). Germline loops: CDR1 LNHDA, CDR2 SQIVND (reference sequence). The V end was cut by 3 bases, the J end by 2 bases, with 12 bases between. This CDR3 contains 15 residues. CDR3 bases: TGTGCCAGTAGTATGGGCGGGGGCCCCACAGATACGCAGTATTTT. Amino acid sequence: CASSMGGGPTDTQYF.

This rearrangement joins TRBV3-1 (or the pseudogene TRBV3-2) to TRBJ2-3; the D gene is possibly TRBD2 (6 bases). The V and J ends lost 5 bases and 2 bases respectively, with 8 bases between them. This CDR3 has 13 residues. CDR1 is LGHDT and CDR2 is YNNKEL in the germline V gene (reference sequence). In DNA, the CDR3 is TGTGCCAGCAGCGGGGGGTCCACAGATACGCAGTATTTT. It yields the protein CASSGGSTDTQYF.

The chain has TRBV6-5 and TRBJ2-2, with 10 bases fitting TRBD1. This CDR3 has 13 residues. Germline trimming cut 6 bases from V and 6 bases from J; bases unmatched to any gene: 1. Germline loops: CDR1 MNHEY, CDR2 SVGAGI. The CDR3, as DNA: TGTGCCAGCAGGGACAGGGGGGCCGGGGAGCTGTTTTTT. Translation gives CASRDRGAGELFF.

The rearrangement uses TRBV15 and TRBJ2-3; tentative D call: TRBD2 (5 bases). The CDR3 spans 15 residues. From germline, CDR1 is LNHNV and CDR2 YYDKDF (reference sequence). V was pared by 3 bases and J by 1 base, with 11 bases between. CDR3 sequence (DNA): TGTGCCACCAGCAGGGGGAGCCAGCGCACAGATACGCAGTATTTT. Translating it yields CATSRGSQRTDTQYF.

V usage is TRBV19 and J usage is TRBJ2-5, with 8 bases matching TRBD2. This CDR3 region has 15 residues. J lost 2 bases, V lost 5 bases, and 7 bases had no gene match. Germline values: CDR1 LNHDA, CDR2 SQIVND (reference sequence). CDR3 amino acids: CASSFTSGQQETQYF. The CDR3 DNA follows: TGTGCCAGTAGTTTTACTAGCGGCCAACAAGAGACCCAGTACTTC.

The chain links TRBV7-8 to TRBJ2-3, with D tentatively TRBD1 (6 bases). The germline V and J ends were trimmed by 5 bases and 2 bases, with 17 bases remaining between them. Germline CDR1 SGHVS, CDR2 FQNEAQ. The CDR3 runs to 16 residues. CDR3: CASSNPGDAPTDTQYF. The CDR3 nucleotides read TGTGCCAGCAGCAACCCAGGGGACGCCCCCACAGATACGCAGTATTTT.

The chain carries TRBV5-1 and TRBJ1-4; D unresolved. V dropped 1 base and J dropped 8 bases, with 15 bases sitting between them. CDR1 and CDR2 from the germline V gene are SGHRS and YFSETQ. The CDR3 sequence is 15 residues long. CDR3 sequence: CASSLTAGSGEKLFF. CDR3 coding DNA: TGCGCCAGCAGCTTGACGGCCGGGTCGGGGGAAAAACTGTTTTTT.

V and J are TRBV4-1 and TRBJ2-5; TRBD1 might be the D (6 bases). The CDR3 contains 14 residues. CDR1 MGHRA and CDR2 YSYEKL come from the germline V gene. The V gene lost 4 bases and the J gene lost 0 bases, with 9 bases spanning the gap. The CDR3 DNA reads TGCGCCAGCAGCCCTAGGGACAACCAAGAGACCCAGTACTTC. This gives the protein CASSPRDNQETQYF.

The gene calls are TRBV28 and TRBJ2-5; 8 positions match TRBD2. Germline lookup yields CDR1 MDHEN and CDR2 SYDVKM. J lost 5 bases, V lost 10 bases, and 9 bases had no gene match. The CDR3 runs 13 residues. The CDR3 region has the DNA TGTGCCACCACGGGGGGGCGCGGGGAGACCCAGTACTTC. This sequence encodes CATTGGRGETQYF.

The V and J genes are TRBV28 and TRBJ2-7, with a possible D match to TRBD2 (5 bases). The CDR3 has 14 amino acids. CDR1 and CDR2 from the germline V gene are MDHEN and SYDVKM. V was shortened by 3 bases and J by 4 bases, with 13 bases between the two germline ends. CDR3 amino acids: CASSLDSPPYEQYF. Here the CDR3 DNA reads TGTGCCAGCAGTTTGGACTCACCTCCATACGAGCAGTACTTC.

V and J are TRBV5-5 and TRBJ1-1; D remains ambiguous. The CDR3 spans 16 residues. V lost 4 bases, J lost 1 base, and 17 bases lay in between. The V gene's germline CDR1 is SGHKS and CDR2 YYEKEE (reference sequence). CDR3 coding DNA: TGTGCCAGCAGCCCCAACGTGGGCAGCCAGAACACTGAAGCTTTCTTT. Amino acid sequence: CASSPNVGSQNTEAFF.

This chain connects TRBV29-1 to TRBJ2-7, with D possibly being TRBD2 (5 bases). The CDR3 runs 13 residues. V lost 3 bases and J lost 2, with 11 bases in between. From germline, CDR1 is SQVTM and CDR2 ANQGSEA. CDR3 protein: CSVELGAAYEQYF. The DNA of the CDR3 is TGCAGCGTTGAGTTGGGAGCTGCCTACGAGCAGTACTTC.

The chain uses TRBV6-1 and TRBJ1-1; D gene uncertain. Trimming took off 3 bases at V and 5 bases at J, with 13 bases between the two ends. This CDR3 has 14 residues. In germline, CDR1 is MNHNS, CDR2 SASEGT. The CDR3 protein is CASSDTGSLTEAFF. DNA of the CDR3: TGTGCCAGCAGTGATACGGGGTCGTTGACTGAAGCTTTCTTT.